This record looks at one T cell receptor (beta chain) sequence and its context. The antigen remains undetermined. The sample is drawn from a study of cytomegalovirus exposure and HLA in healthy donors. Trimming took 7 bases from V and 3 from J, leaving 7 bases between them. The length of the CDR3 is 12 residues. The germline CDR1 and CDR2 sequences are MNHNY and SVGAGI (reference sequence). A multiplex PCR was run with 60 Vbeta primers and 13 Jbeta primers. Using immunoSEQ multiplex PCR, the repertoire was profiled, and TCRdb retains in-frame clones only, with some absent. Found here are approximately 100,000 clones, about 75% of them singletons; the top ten hold around 12%. Findings and caveats of the study: A later analysis showed that HLA-associated TCR beta chains had undergone more clonal expansion than equally common others. Sequencing likely generated an artifact that appeared as a cluster of highly shared sequence variants. It was confirmed in vitro that three of the CMV-associated chains were specific for CMV antigens.

The sequenced sample was PBMCs. The V gene is TRBV6-6, the J gene TRBJ1-5; no reliable D call. The source is a woman between 40 and 55 years old in good health and CMV-seropositive. The CDR3 reads CASNFFNQPQHF. CDR3 nucleotides: TGTGCCAGCAACTTTTTCAATCAGCCCCAGCATTTT.